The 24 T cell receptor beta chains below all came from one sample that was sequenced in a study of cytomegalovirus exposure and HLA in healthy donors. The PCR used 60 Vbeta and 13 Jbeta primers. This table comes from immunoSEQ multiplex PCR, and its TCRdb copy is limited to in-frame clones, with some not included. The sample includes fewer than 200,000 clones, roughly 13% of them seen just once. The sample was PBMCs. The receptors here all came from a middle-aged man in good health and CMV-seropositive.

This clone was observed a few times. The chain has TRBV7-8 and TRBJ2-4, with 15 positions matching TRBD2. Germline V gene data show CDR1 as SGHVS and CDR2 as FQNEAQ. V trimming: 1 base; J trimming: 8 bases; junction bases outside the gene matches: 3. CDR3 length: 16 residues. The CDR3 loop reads CASSLGTSGGAYIQYF. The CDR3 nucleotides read TGTGCCAGCAGCTTAGGGACTAGCGGGGGGGCATACATTCAGTACTTC.

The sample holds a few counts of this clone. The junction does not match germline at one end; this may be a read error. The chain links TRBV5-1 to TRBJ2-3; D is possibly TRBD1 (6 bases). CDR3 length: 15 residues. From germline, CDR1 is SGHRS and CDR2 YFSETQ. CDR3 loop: CASSPQGLSIDTQYF. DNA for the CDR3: TGCGCCAGCAGCCCTCAGGGGTTAAGCATAGATACGCAGTATTTT.

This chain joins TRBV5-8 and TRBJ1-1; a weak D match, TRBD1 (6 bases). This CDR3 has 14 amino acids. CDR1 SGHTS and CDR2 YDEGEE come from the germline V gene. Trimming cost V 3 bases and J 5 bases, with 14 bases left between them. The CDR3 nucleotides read TGTGCCAGCAGCTGGGGGCAGGGGCCGACTGAAGCTTTCTTT. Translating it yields CASSWGQGPTEAFF.

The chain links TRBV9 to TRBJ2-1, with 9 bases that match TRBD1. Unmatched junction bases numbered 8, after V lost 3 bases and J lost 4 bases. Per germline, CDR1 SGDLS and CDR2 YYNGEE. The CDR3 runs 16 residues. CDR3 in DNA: TGTGCCAGCAGCGAATTAAAGACAGGGGGGTACAATGAGCAGTTCTTC. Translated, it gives CASSELKTGGYNEQFF. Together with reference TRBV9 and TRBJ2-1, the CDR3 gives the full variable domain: DSGVTQTPKHLITATGQRVTLRCSPRSGDLSVYWYQQSLDQGLQFLIQYYNGEERAKGNILERFSAQQFPDLHSELNLSSLELGDSALYFCASSELKTGGYNEQFFGPGTRLTVL.

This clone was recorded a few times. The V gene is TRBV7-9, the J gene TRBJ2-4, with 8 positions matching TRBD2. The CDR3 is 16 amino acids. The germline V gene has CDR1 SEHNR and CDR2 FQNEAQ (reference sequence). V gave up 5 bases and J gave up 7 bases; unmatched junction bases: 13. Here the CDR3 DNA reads TGTGCCAGCAGCCCCTCCGGCCAGCGGGGGCGGAACATTCAGTACTTC. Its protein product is CASSPSGQRGRNIQYF.

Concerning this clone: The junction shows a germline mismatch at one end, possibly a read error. Written as DNA, the CDR3 is TGTGCCAGCAGTTCTCCCGGGACAGGAAATCAGCACCAGCATTTT. Translating gives CASSSPGTGNQHQHF. The chain has TRBV6-5 and TRBJ1-5; the match to TRBD1 covers 8 bases. Germline assignment: CDR1 MNHEY and CDR2 SVGAGI. The CDR3 has 15 amino acids.

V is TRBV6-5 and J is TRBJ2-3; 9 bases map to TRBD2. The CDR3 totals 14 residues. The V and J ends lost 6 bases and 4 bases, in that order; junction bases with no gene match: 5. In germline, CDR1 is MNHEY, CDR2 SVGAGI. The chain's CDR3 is CASREAGGPDTQYF. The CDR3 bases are TGTGCCAGCAGAGAAGCGGGGGGCCCAGATACGCAGTATTTT.

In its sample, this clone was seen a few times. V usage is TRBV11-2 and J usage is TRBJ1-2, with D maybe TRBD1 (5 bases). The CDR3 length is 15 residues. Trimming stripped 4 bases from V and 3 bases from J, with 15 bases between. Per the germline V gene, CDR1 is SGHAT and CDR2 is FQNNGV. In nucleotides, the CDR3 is TGTGCCAGCAGCTCCCGGCGGGGGGTAGACTATGGCTACACCTTC. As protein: CASSSRRGVDYGYTF.

The CDR3 sequence: CASSPSAGANVLTF. DNA for the CDR3: TGTGCCAGCTCACCGTCAGCTGGGGCCAACGTCCTGACTTTC. The J gene is TRBJ2-6, the V gene TRBV18; no reliable D call. Per the germline V gene, CDR1 is KGHSH and CDR2 is LQKENI. With 3 bases removed from V and 2 bases from J, the gap between germline ends came to 5 bases. The CDR3 covers 14 residues. Looking up the rest from reference TRBV18 and TRBJ2-6 gives the full variable domain: NAGVMQNPRHLVRRRGQEARLRCSPMKGHSHVYWYRQLPEEGLKFMVYLQKENIIDESGMPKERFSAEFPKEGPSILRIQQVVRGDSAAYFCASSPSAGANVLTFGAGSRLTVL.

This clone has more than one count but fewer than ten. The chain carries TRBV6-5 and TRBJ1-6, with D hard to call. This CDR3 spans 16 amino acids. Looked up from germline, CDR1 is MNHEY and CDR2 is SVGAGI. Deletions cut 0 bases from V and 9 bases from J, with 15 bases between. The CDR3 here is CASSYSKGSWGSPLHF. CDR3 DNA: TGTGCCAGCAGTTACTCGAAAGGGAGTTGGGGTTCACCCCTCCACTTT.

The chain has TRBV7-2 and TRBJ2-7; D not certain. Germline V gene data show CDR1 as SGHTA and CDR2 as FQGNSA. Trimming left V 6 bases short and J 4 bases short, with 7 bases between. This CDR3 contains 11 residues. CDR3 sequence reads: CASSQAYEQYF. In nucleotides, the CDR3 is TGTGCCAGCAGTCAAGCTTACGAGCAGTACTTC.

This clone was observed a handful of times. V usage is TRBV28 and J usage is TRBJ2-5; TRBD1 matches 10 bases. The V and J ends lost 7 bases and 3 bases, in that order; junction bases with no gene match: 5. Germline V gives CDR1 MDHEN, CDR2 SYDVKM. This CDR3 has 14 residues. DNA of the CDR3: TGTGCCAGCAAGAAGACAGGGGGCAAAGAGACCCAGTACTTC. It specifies CASKKTGGKETQYF.

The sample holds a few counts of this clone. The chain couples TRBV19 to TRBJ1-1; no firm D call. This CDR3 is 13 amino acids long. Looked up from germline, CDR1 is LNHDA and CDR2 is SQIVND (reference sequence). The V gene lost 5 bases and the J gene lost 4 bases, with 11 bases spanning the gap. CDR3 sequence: CASSQAARTEAFF. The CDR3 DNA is TGTGCCAGTAGTCAGGCAGCCCGCACTGAAGCTTTCTTT.

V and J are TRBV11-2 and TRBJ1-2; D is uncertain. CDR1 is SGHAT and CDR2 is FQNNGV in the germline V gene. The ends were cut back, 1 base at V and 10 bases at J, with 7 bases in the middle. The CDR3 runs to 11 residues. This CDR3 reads CASSLGAHYTF. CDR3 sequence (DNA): TGTGCCAGCAGCTTAGGAGCCCACTACACCTTC.

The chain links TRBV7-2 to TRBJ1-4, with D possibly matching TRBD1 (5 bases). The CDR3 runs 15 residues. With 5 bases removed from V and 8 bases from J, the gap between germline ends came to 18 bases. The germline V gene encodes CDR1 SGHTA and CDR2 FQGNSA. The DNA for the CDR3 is TGTGCCAGCAGCCGAGTGGGGACGGAGGGGGAAAAACTGTTTTTT. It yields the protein CASSRVGTEGEKLFF.

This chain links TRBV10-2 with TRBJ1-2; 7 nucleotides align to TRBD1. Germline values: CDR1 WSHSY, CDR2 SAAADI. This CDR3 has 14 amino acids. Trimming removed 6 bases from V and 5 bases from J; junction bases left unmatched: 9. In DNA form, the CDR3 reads TGCGCCAGCAGCGCTACAGGGGAGAGGTATGGCTACACCTTC. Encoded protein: CASSATGERYGYTF.

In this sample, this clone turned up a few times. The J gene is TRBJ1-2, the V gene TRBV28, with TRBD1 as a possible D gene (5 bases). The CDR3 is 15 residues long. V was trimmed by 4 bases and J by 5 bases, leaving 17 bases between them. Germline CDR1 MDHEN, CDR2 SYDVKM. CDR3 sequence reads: CASSSPLQVAYGYTF. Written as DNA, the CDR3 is TGTGCCAGCAGTTCGCCCCTACAGGTAGCTTATGGCTACACCTTC.

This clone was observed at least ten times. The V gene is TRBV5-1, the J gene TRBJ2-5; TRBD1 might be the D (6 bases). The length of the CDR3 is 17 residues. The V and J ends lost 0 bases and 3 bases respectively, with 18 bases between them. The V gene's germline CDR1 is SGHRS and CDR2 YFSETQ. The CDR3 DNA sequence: TGCGCCAGCAGCTTGGAGGGACACTTTTTTGTAAAAGAGACCCAGTACTTC. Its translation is CASSLEGHFFVKETQYF.

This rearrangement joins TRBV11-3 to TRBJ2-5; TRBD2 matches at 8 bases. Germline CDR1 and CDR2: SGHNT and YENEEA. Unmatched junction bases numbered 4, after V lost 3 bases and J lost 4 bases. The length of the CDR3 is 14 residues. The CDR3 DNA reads TGTGCCAGCAGCTTCCGGACTAGCAGAGAGACCCAGTACTTC. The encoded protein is CASSFRTSRETQYF.

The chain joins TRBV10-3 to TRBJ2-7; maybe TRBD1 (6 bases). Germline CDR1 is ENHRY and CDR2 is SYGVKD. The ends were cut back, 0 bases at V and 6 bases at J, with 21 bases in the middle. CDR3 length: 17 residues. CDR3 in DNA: TGTGCCATCAGTGAGTCGATAGGGACATCGTCGGCCCGCGAGCAGTACGTC. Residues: CAISESIGTSSAREQYV.

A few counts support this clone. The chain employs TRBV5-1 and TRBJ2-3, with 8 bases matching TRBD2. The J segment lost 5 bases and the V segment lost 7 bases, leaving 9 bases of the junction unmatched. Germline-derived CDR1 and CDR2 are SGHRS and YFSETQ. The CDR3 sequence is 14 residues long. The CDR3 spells CASSGGASVDTQYF. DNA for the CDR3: TGCGCCAGCTCGGGGGGGGCTAGCGTAGATACGCAGTATTTT.

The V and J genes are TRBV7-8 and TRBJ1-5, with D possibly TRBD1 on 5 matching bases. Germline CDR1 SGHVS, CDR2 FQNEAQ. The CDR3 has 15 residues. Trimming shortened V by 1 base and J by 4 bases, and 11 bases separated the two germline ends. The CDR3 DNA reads TGTGCCAGCAGCTTAGGTCCAGGGAGGAATCAGCCCCAGCATTTT. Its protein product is CASSLGPGRNQPQHF.

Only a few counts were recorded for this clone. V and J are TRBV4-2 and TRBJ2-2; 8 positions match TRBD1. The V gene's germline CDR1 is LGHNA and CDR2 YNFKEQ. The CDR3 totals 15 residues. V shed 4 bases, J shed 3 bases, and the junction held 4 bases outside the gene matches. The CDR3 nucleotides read TGTGCCAGCAGCCTGGAGGACAGGGACACCGGGGAGCTGTTTTTT. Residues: CASSLEDRDTGELFF.

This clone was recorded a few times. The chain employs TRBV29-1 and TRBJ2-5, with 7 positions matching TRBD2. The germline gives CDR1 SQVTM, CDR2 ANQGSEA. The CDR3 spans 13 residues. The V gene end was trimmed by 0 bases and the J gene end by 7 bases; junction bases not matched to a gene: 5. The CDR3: CSVEEASGGTQYF. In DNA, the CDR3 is TGCAGCGTTGAAGAGGCTAGCGGTGGGACCCAGTACTTC.